Listed here is a single T cell receptor beta chain. The sample comes from a study of cytomegalovirus exposure and HLA in healthy donors. Whereas donors were nominally healthy upon sampling, unrecorded immune exposures were probable. The PCR was carried out with 60 Vbeta primers and 13 Jbeta primers. Only in-frame clones appear in the TCRdb table, and some are missing; sequencing was by immunoSEQ multiplex PCR. The table has around 200,000 clones, around nine tenths seen once. The sequenced material came from PBMCs. The sequence derives from a woman in her thirties in good health and CMV-seronegative.

The CDR3 spells CASSAGQGARGTEAFF. CDR3 sequence (DNA): TGTGCCAGCAGCGCGGGACAGGGGGCCAGGGGGACTGAAGCTTTCTTT. The genes are TRBV9 and TRBJ1-1; 12 nucleotides line up with TRBD1. The CDR3 contains 16 residues. Germline-derived CDR1 and CDR2 are SGDLS and YYNGEE. The trim removed 3 bases at V and 5 bases at J, leaving 8 bases unmatched.